Given below is one T cell receptor (beta chain) in context. The antigen remains unidentified. Assay used: immunoSEQ multiplex PCR; TCRdb lists only in-frame clones, some missing. The profile covers just over 2,000,000 clones, with approximately 95% appearing a single time and 0.13% taken by the ten largest. The sample originates from a study of shared clonotypes between healthy human individuals. Germline V gene data show CDR1 as SGHAT and CDR2 as FQNNGV. V dropped 3 bases and J dropped 4 bases, with 3 bases sitting between them. The CDR3 length is 11 residues. Study results and limitations: Despite large depth, sorted-subset datasets appeared incompletely sequenced.

This receptor was taken from a man between 18 and 29 years old in good health. Source material: naive CD4+ T cells sorted from blood. Subset given: CD45RA+ positively selected. V is TRBV11-2 and J is TRBJ1-1; D is uncertain. The CDR3 bases are TGTGCCAGCAGCTTTGCCACTGAAGCTTTCTTT. Translating gives CASSFATEAFF.